Here is one T cell receptor (beta chain) with its context. Recruited during active infection, patients (from Seattle) were subsequently followed longitudinally. The V and J ends lost 4 bases and 3 bases respectively, with 10 bases between them. CDR3 size: 14 residues. Germline lookup yields CDR1 SEHNR and CDR2 FQNEAQ (reference sequence). Method: immunoSEQ multiplex PCR; TCRdb's copy keeps in-frame clones and lacks some. The table shows about 120,000 clones, with 90% occurring only once. The sample is drawn from a study of blood T cell repertoires in COVID-19. Overall study context: Nucleic acid was either cDNA or gDNA, and it came from T cells, B-cell-depleted T cells, or PBMCs.

The V gene is TRBV7-9, the J gene TRBJ1-5, with D possibly matching TRBD1 (5 bases). The sample consisted of peripheral blood. This receptor was identified in a woman aged 55-69 years with COVID-19, enrolled during active disease. The CDR3 bases are TGTGCCAGCAGCTCGACAGCCGACAATCAGCCCCAGCATTTT. Encoded protein: CASSSTADNQPQHF.